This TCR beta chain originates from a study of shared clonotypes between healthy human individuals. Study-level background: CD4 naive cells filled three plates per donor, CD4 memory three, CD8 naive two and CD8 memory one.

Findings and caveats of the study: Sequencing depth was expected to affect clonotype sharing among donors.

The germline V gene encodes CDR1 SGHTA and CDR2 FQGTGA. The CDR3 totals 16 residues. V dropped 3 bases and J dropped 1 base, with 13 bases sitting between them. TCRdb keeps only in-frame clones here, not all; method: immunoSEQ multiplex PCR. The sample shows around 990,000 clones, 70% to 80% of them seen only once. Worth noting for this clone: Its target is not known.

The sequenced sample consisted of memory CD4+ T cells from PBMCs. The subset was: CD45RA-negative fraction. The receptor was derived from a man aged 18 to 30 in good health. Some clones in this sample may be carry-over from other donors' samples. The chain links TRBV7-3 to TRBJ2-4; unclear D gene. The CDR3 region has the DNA TGTGCCAGCAGCTTCCAACCTTATACTGCCAAAAACATTCAGTACTTC. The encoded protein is CASSFQPYTAKNIQYF.